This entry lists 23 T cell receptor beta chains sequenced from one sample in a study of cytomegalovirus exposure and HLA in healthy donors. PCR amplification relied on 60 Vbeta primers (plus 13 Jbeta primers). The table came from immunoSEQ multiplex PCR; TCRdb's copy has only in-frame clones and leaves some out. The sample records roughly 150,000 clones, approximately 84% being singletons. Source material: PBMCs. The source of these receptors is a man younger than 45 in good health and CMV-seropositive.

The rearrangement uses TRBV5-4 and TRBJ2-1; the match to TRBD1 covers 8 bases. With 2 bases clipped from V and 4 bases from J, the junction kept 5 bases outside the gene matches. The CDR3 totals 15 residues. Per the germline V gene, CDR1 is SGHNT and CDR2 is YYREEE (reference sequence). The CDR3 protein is CASSLGQGAYNEQFF. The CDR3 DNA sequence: TGTGCCAGCAGCTTAGGGCAGGGGGCTTACAATGAGCAGTTCTTC.

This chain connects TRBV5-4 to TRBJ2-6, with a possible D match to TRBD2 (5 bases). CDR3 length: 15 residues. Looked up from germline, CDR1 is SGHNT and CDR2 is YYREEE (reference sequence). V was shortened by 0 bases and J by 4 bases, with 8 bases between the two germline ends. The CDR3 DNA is TGTGCCAGCAGCTTGGCTGGGGAGGGGGCCAACGTCCTGACTTTC. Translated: CASSLAGEGANVLTF.

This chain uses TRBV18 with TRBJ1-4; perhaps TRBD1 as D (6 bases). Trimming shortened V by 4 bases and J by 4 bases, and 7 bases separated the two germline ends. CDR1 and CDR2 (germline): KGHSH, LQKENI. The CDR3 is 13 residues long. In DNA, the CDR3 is TGTGCCAGCTCACGACAGGTTAATGAAAAACTGTTTTTT. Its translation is CASSRQVNEKLFF.

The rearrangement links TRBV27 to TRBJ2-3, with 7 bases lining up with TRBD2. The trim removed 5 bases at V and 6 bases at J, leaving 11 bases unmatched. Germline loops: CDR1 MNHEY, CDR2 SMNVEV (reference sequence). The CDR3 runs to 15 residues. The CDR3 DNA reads TGTGCCAGCAGTAAGTCTGGCGGGAGTTCGGATACGCAGTATTTT. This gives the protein CASSKSGGSSDTQYF.

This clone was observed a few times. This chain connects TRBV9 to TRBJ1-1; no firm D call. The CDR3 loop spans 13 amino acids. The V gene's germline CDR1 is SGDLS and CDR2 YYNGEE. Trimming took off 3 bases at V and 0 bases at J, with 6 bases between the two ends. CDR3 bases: TGTGCCAGCAGCGGTCTAATGAACACTGAAGCTTTCTTT. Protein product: CASSGLMNTEAFF.

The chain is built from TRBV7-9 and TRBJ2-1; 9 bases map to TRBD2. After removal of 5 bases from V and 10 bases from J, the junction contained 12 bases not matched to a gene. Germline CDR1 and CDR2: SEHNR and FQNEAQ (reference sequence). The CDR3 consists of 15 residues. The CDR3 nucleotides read TGTGCCAGCAGCCCTTCCGGGACTAGCCTCGGGGAGCAGTTCTTC. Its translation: CASSPSGTSLGEQFF. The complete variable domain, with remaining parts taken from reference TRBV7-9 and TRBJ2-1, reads DTGVSQNPRHKITKRGQNVTFRCDPISEHNRLYWYRQTLGQGPEFLTYFQNEAQLEKSRLLSDRFSAERPKGSFSTLEIQRTEQGDSAMYLCASSPSGTSLGEQFFGPGTRLTVL.

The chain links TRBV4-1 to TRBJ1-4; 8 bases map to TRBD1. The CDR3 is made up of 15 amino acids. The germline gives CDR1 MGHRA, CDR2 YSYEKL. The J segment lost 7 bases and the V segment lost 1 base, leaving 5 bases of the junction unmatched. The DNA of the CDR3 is TGCGCCAGCAGCCAAGTCGGGACAGGCGGTGAAAAACTGTTTTTT. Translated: CASSQVGTGGEKLFF.

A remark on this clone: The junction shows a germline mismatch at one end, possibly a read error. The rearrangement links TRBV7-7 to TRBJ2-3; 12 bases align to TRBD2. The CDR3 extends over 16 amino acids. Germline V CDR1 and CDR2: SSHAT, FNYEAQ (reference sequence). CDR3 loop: CASSPLRTSGTLAQYF. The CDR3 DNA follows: TGTGCTAGCAGCCCCCTGAGGACTAGCGGGACGCTTGCGCAGTATTTT.

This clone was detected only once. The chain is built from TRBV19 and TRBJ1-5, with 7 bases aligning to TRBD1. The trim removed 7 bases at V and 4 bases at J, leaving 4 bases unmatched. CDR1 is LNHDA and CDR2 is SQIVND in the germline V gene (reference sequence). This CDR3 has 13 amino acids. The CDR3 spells CASTRQGNQPQHF. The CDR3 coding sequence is TGTGCCAGTACCCGACAGGGAAATCAGCCCCAGCATTTT.

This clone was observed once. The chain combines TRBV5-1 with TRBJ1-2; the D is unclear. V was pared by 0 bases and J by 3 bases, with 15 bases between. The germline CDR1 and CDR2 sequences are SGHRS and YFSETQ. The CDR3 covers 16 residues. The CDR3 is CASSLASQPGDYGYTF. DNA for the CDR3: TGCGCCAGCAGCTTGGCGTCACAGCCGGGAGACTATGGCTACACCTTC.

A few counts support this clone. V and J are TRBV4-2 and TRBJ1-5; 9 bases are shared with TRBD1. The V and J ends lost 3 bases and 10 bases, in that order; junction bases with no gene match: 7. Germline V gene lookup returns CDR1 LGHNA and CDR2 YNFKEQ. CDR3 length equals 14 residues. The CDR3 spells CASSQGQGAGPQHF. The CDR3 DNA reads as TGTGCCAGCAGCCAGGGACAGGGCGCGGGTCCCCAGCATTTT.

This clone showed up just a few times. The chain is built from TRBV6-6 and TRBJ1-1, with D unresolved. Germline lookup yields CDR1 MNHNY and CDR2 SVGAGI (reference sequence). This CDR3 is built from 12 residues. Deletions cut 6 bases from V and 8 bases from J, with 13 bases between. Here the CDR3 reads CASSRAGQEAFF. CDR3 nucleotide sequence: TGTGCCAGCAGCCGAGCTGGGCAGGAAGCTTTCTTT.

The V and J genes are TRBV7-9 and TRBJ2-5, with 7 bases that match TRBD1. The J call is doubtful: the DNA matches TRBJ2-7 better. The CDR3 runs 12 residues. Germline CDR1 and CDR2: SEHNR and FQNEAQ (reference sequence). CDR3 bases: TGTGCCAGCAGCAAACAGGGGTACGAGCAGTACTTC. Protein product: CASSKQGYEQYF.

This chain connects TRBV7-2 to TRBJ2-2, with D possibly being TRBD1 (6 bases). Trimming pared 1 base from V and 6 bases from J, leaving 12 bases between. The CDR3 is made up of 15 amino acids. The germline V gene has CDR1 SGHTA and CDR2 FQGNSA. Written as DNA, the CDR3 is TGTGCCAGCAGCTTAGGAACAGGGTACGCCGGGGAGCTGTTTTTT. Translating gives CASSLGTGYAGELFF.

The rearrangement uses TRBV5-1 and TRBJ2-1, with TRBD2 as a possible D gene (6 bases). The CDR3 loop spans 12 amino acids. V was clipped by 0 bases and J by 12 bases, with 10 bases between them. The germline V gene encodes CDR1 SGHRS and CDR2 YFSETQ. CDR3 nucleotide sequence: TGCGCCAGCAGCTTGGGGCGGGGAGCGCAGTTCTTC. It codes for CASSLGRGAQFF.

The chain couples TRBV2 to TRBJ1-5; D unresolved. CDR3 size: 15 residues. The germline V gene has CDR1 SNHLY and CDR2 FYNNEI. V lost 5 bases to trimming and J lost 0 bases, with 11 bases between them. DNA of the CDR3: TGTGCCAGCAGTCCGGGATCGGATAGCAATCAGCCCCAGCATTTT. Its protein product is CASSPGSDSNQPQHF. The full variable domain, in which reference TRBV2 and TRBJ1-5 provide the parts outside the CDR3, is EPEVTQTPSHQVTQMGQEVILRCVPISNHLYFYWYRQILGQKVEFLVSFYNNEISEKSEIFDDQFSVERPDGSNFTLKIRSTKLEDSAMYFCASSPGSDSNQPQHFGDGTRLSIL.

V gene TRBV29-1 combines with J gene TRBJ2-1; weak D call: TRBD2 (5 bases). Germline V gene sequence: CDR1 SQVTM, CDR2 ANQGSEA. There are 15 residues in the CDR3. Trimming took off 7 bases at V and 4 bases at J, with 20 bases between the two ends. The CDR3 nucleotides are TGCAGCGCCCGGCGGGCTAGCCTGGGGTACAATGAGCAGTTCTTC. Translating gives CSARRASLGYNEQFF.

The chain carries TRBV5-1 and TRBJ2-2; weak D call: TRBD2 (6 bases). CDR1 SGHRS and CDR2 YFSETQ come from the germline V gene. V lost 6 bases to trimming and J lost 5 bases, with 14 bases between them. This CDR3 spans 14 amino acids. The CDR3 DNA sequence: TGCGCCAGCAATAGGATGGGGGGTACCGGGGAGCTGTTTTTT. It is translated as CASNRMGGTGELFF.

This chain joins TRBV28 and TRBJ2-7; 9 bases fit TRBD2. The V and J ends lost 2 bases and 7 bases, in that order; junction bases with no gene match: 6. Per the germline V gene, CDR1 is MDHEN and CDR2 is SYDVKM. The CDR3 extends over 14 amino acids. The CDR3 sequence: CASSLGLAGTEQYV. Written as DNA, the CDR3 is TGTGCCAGCAGTTTAGGGCTAGCGGGAACAGAGCAGTACGTC.

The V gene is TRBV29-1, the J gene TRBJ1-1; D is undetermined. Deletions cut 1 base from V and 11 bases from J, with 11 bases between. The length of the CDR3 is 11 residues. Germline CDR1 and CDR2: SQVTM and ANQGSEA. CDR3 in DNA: TGCAGCGTTGAAGGAGGCGTGAAGGCTTTCTTT. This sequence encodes CSVEGGVKAFF.

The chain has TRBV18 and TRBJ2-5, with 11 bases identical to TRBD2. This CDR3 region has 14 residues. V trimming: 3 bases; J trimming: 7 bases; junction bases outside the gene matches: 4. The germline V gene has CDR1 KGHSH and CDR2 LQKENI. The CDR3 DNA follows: TGTGCCAGCTCACCCACTAGCGGGAGAGCGACCCAGTACTTC. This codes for CASSPTSGRATQYF.

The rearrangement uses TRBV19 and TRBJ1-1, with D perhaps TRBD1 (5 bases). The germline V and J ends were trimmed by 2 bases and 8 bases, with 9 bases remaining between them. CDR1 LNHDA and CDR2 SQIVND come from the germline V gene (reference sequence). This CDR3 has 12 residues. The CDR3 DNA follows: TGTGCCAGTAGTATATACGCAGGGGAAGCTTTCTTT. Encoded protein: CASSIYAGEAFF.

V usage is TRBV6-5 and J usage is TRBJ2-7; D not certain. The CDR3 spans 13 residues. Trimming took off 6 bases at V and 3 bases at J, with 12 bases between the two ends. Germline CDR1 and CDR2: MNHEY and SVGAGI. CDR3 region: CASSRGEYYEQYV. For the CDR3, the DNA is TGTGCCAGCAGCCGCGGAGAATACTACGAGCAGTACGTC.